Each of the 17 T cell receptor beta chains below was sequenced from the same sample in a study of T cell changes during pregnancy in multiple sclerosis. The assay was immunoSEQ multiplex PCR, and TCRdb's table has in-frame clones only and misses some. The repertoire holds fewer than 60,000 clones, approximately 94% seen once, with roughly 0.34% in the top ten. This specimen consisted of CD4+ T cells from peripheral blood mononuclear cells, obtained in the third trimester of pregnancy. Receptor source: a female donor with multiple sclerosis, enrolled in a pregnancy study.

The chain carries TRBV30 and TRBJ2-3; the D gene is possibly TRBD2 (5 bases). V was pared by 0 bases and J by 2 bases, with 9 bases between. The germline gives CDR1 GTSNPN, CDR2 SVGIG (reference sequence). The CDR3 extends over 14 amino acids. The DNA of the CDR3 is TGTGCCTGGAGTGTTAGCGAACTCACAGATACGCAGTATTTT. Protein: CAWSVSELTDTQYF.

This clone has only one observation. The CDR3 nucleotides read TGTGCCAGCAGCTTAGCGGGGGAGGGCTCGGTCAACTATGGCTACACCTTC. This encodes CASSLAGEGSVNYGYTF. The chain joins TRBV7-6 to TRBJ1-2, with D perhaps matching TRBD1 (5 bases). The CDR3 is 17 amino acids. V lost 0 bases, J lost 2 bases, and 16 bases lay in between. CDR1 is SGHVS, CDR2 FNYEAQ, per germline. Using reference TRBV7-6 and TRBJ1-2 for the parts outside the CDR3, the full variable domain is GAGVSQSPRYKVTKRGQDVALRCDPISGHVSLYWYRQALGQGPEFLTYFNYEAQQDKSGLPNDRFSAERPEGSISTLTIQRTEQRDSAMYRCASSLAGEGSVNYGYTFGSGTRLTVV.

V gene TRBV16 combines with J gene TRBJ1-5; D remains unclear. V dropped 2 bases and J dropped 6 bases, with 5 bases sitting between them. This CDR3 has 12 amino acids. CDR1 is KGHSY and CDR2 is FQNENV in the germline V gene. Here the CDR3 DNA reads TGTGCCAGCAGCCAAGAGGTTCAGCCCCAGCATTTT. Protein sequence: CASSQEVQPQHF.

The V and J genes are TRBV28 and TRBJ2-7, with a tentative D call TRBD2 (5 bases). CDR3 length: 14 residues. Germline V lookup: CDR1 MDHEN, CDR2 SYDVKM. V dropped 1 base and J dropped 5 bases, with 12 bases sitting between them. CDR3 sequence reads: CASSLFLASDEQYF. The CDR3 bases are TGTGCCAGCAGTTTATTCCTAGCTTCCGACGAGCAGTACTTC.

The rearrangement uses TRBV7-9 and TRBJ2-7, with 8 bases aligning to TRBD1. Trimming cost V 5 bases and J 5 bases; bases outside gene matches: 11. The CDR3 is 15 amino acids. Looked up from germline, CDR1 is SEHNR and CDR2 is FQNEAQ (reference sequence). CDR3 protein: CASSASQTGVHEQYF. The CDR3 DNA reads TGTGCCAGCAGCGCAAGCCAGACAGGGGTCCACGAGCAGTACTTC.

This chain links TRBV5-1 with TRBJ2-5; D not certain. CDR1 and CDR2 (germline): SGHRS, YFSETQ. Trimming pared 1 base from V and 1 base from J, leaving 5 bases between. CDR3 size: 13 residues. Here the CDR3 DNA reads TGCGCCAGCAGCTTGTCTCCCCAAGAGACCCAGTACTTC. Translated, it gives CASSLSPQETQYF. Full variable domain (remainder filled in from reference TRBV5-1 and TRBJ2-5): KAGVTQTPRYLIKTRGQQVTLSCSPISGHRSVSWYQQTPGQGLQFLFEYFSETQRNKGNFPGRFSGRQFSNSRSEMNVSTLELGDSALYLCASSLSPQETQYFGPGTRLLVL.

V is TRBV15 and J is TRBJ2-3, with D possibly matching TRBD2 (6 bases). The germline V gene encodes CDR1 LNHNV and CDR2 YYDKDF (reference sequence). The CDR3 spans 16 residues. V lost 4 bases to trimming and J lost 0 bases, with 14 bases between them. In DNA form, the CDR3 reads TGTGCCACCAGCACCCAACTAGCATCTAGCACAGATACGCAGTATTTT. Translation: CATSTQLASSTDTQYF.

The CDR3 region has the DNA TGTGCCAGCAGCTTGGGACTAGCGCTTCTCCGGAATGAGCAGTTCTTC. Translating gives CASSLGLALLRNEQFF. The V gene is TRBV5-4, the J gene TRBJ2-1; 8 positions match TRBD2. The CDR3 loop spans 16 amino acids. The V gene end was trimmed by 0 bases and the J gene end by 7 bases; junction bases not matched to a gene: 9. Germline V gene sequence: CDR1 SGHNT, CDR2 YYREEE (reference sequence).

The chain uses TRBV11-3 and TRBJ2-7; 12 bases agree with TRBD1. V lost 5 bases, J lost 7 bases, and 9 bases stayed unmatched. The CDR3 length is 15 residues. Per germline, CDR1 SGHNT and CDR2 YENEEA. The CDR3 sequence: CASSQPGQGAGEQYF. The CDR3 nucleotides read TGTGCCAGCAGCCAACCGGGACAGGGGGCAGGAGAGCAGTACTTC.

This chain's CDR3 is CASSQVDREFQPQHF. CDR3 sequence (DNA): TGCGCCAGCAGCCAGGTGGACAGGGAGTTTCAGCCCCAGCATTTT. V usage is TRBV4-1 and J usage is TRBJ1-5; 8 bases match TRBD1. The CDR3 is 15 residues long. J was trimmed by 6 bases and V by 3 bases; bases with no gene match: 7. Germline CDR1 is MGHRA and CDR2 is YSYEKL.

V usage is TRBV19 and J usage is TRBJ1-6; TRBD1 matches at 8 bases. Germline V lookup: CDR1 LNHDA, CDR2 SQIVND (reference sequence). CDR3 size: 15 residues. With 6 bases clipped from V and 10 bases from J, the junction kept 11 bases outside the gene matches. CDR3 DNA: TGTGCCAGTAGCCCACGACAGGGGTTGGACTCACCCCTCCACTTT. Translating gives CASSPRQGLDSPLHF. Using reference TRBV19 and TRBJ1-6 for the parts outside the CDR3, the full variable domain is DGGITQSPKYLFRKEGQNVTLSCEQNLNHDAMYWYRQDPGQGLRLIYYSQIVNDFQKGDIAEGYSVSREKKESFPLTVTSAQKNPTAFYLCASSPRQGLDSPLHFGNGTRLTVT.

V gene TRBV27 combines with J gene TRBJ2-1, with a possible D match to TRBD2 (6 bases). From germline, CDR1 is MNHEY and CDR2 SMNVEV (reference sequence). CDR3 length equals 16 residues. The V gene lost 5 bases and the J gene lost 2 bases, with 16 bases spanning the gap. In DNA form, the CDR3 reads TGTGCCAGCAGTGCCGTCGGGAGCCCTACCTACAATGAGCAGTTCTTC. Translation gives CASSAVGSPTYNEQFF.

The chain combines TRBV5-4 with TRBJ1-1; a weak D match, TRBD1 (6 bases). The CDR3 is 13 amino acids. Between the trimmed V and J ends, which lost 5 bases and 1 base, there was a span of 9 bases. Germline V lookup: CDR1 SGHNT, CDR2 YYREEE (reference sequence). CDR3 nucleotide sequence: TGTGCCAGCAGGCCACAGGGGAACACTGAAGCTTTCTTT. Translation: CASRPQGNTEAFF.

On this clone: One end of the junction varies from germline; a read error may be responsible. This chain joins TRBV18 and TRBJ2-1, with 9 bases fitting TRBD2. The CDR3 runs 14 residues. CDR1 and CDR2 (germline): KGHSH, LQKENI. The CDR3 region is CASSQAGGADEQLF. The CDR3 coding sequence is TGTGCCAGCTCGCAAGCGGGAGGTGCGGATGAGCAGCTCTTC.

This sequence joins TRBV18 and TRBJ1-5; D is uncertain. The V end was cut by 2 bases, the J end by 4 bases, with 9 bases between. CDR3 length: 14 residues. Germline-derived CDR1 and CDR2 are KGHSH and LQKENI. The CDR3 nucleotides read TGTGCCAGCTCACCATACAGCCAGAATCAGCCCCAGCATTTT. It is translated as CASSPYSQNQPQHF.

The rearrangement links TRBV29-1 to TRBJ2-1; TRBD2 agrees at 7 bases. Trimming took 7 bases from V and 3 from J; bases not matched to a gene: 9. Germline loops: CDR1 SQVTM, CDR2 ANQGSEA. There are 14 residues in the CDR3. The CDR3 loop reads CSATGLRLYNEQFF. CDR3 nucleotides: TGCAGCGCTACGGGACTACGCCTCTACAATGAGCAGTTCTTC.

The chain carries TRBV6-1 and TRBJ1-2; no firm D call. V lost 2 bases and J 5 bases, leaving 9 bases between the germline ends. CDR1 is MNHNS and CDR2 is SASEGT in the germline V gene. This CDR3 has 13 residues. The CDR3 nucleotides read TGTGCCAGCAGTGAATTGGCTTATTATGGCTACACCTTC. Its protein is CASSELAYYGYTF.